A single sample gave rise to the 22 T cell receptor beta chains below, sequenced in a study of T cell responses to AZD1222 COVID-19 vaccine. Sequenced by immunoSEQ multiplex PCR; TCRdb stores in-frame clones only, minus some. The data contain about 120,000 clones, around 90% of them singletons. The material sequenced was peripheral blood, taken 28 days after the second dose of the MenACWY control vaccine. Source of these receptors: an adult who received the MenACWY meningococcal vaccine as a control.

To note about this clone: Other DNA sequences in the same sample also yield this CDR3. The J gene is TRBJ2-3, the V gene TRBV27, with TRBD2 matching over 7 bases. This CDR3 region has 15 residues. The germline gives CDR1 MNHEY, CDR2 SMNVEV (reference sequence). V shed 2 bases, J shed 0 bases, and the junction held 2 bases outside the gene matches. The CDR3 DNA reads as TGTGCCAGCAGTTTAGGGACTACTAGCACAGATACGCAGTATTTT. The encoded protein is CASSLGTTSTDTQYF.

The chain links TRBV7-9 to TRBJ2-4; D is unclear. The CDR3 is 14 residues long. The V end lost 2 bases, the J end lost 2 bases, and 7 bases lay between the germline ends. Germline CDR1 SEHNR, CDR2 FQNEAQ (reference sequence). This CDR3 is CASSLISPKNIQYF. The CDR3 DNA is TGTGCCAGCAGCTTAATTTCGCCCAAAAACATTCAGTACTTC.

The rearrangement uses TRBV7-6 and TRBJ1-5; D is undetermined. From germline, CDR1 is SGHVS and CDR2 FNYEAQ. V was shortened by 1 base and J by 3 bases, with 7 bases between the two germline ends. This CDR3 spans 14 amino acids. The CDR3, as DNA: TGTGCCAGCAGCTTAGGAGGGCCCAATCAGCCCCAGCATTTT. Translating it yields CASSLGGPNQPQHF.

The chain links TRBV19 to TRBJ1-1; tentative D call: TRBD1 (6 bases). The CDR3 covers 16 residues. V lost 3 bases and J 4 bases, leaving 18 bases between the germline ends. CDR1 is LNHDA, CDR2 SQIVND, per germline (reference sequence). The CDR3: CASSMGRPGAGTEAFF. The DNA for the CDR3 is TGTGCCAGTAGTATGGGACGACCGGGGGCGGGCACTGAAGCTTTCTTT.

The rearrangement joins TRBV18 to TRBJ1-2; D is ambiguous. V was trimmed by 0 bases and J by 2 bases, leaving 7 bases between them. Germline values: CDR1 KGHSH, CDR2 LQKENI. This CDR3 contains 14 residues. In DNA, the CDR3 is TGTGCCAGCTCACCACCGAACAGCAACTATGGCTACACCTTC. It encodes CASSPPNSNYGYTF.

The chain links TRBV27 to TRBJ2-3, with no clear D. From germline, CDR1 is MNHEY and CDR2 SMNVEV (reference sequence). V was pared by 11 bases and J by 0 bases, with 9 bases between. The CDR3 consists of 12 residues. Here the CDR3 reads CARNPSTDTQYF. In DNA form, the CDR3 reads TGTGCCCGAAACCCCAGCACAGATACGCAGTATTTT.

The rearrangement uses TRBV29-1 and TRBJ1-1; possible D gene TRBD1, 5 bases. Trimming removed 1 base from V and 9 bases from J, with 12 bases in between. Germline CDR1 and CDR2: SQVTM and ANQGSEA. CDR3 length: 12 residues. CDR3 protein: CSVEARTNKAFF. The CDR3 nucleotides are TGCAGCGTTGAAGCCAGGACAAATAAAGCTTTCTTT.

V usage is TRBV5-1 and J usage is TRBJ1-5; 7 nucleotides line up with TRBD1. Germline CDR1 reads SGHRS; CDR2 reads YFSETQ. This CDR3 region has 15 residues. V shed 0 bases, J shed 6 bases, and the junction held 6 bases outside the gene matches. The CDR3 loop is CASSLEGALGQPQHF. The CDR3, as DNA: TGCGCCAGCAGCTTGGAGGGGGCGCTGGGTCAGCCCCAGCATTTT. Complete variable domain (other parts from reference TRBV5-1 and TRBJ1-5): KAGVTQTPRYLIKTRGQQVTLSCSPISGHRSVSWYQQTPGQGLQFLFEYFSETQRNKGNFPGRFSGRQFSNSRSEMNVSTLELGDSALYLCASSLEGALGQPQHFGDGTRLSIL.

The gene calls are TRBV6-5 and TRBJ1-4; unclear D gene. The CDR3 has 15 residues. The V end lost 4 bases, the J end lost 5 bases, and 14 bases lay between the germline ends. Germline values: CDR1 MNHEY, CDR2 SVGAGI. DNA of the CDR3: TGTGCCAGCAGTTCTCTGACGGGAGGGAATGAAAAACTGTTTTTT. Translation gives CASSSLTGGNEKLFF.

The gene calls are TRBV20-1 and TRBJ2-3; D uncertain. With 3 bases removed from V and 3 bases from J, the gap between germline ends came to 10 bases. The germline CDR1 and CDR2 sequences are DFQATT and SNEGSKA (reference sequence). This CDR3 has 13 residues. This chain's CDR3 is CSASQDRTDTQYF. CDR3 coding DNA: TGCAGTGCTAGTCAGGATCGGACAGATACGCAGTATTTT.

This rearrangement joins TRBV28 to TRBJ2-7; D gene unclear. The CDR3 has 14 residues. Germline CDR1 reads MDHEN; CDR2 reads SYDVKM. The V gene lost 2 bases and the J gene lost 3 bases, with 11 bases spanning the gap. CDR3 in DNA: TGTGCCAGCAGTTTAAGGTGGGGTTTCTACGAGCAGTACGTC. It is translated as CASSLRWGFYEQYV.

This sequence joins TRBV19 and TRBJ1-2; 7 bases align to TRBD1. The J segment lost 4 bases and the V segment lost 3 bases, leaving 8 bases of the junction unmatched. This CDR3 is 15 amino acids long. From germline, CDR1 is LNHDA and CDR2 SQIVND (reference sequence). For the CDR3, the DNA is TGTGCCAGTAGTATCCCGGGACAGCGCAGCTATGGCTACACCTTC. Encoded protein: CASSIPGQRSYGYTF.

This clone appeared a single time. The V call is TRBV19, the J call TRBJ1-1, with TRBD1 as a possible D gene (5 bases). Between the trimmed V and J ends, which lost 7 bases and 0 bases, there was a span of 18 bases. This CDR3 has 16 residues. CDR1 is LNHDA and CDR2 is SQIVND in the germline V gene (reference sequence). CDR3 in amino acids: CASNLDSSRMNTEAFF. DNA for the CDR3: TGTGCCAGTAATCTTGACAGCTCCAGGATGAACACTGAAGCTTTCTTT. The full variable domain, with the rest looked up from reference TRBV19 and TRBJ1-1, is DGGITQSPKYLFRKEGQNVTLSCEQNLNHDAMYWYRQDPGQGLRLIYYSQIVNDFQKGDIAEGYSVSREKKESFPLTVTSAQKNPTAFYLCASNLDSSRMNTEAFFGQGTRLTVV.

In this sample, this clone turned up once. The J gene is TRBJ2-1, the V gene TRBV15; no clear D. V lost 3 bases and J 2 bases, leaving 11 bases between the germline ends. This CDR3 is 15 amino acids long. Per the germline V gene, CDR1 is LNHNV and CDR2 is YYDKDF (reference sequence). The CDR3 DNA reads TGTGCCACCAGCAGGCAGCCAGCGACCTACAATGAGCAGTTCTTC. Translated: CATSRQPATYNEQFF.

The rearrangement uses TRBV10-2 and TRBJ2-3; 8 bases match TRBD2. Germline assignment: CDR1 WSHSY and CDR2 SAAADI. This CDR3 is 17 amino acids long. Unmatched junction bases numbered 9, after V lost 2 bases and J lost 2 bases. As DNA, the CDR3 is TGCGCCAGCAGTGAGGGCCAGCGGGGGTTCTACACAGATACGCAGTATTTT. Amino acids: CASSEGQRGFYTDTQYF.

This rearrangement joins TRBV3-1 (or the pseudogene TRBV3-2) to TRBJ1-2; D perhaps matches TRBD1 (6 bases). Germline V gene data show CDR1 as LGHDT and CDR2 as YNNKEL (reference sequence). Trimming removed 1 base at V and 8 bases at J, with 11 bases between. The CDR3 runs 13 residues. CDR3 nucleotides: TGTGCCAGCAGCCAAGTAGGGGGGAGCGGCTACACCTTC. This encodes CASSQVGGSGYTF.

This clone was counted between two and nine times. The chain combines TRBV5-4 with TRBJ2-2; D may be TRBD1 (5 bases). The V end lost 3 bases, the J end lost 3 bases, and 9 bases lay between the germline ends. Germline values: CDR1 SGHNT, CDR2 YYREEE (reference sequence). The CDR3 is made up of 14 amino acids. The CDR3, as DNA: TGTGCCAGCAGCTCCGGACAAGACACCGGGGAGCTGTTTTTT. Amino acids: CASSSGQDTGELFF.

The chain combines TRBV6-2 or TRBV6-3 with TRBJ2-1; TRBD2 agrees at 11 bases. The CDR3 has 20 amino acids. Germline V gene sequence: CDR1 MNHEY, CDR2 SVGEGT. Losses at the gene ends were 0 bases for V and 0 bases for J; bases not matched to a gene: 10. The CDR3 here is CASSYSQGTSGSSSYNEQFF. CDR3 sequence (DNA): TGTGCCAGCAGTTACTCCCAGGGGACTAGCGGATCAAGCTCCTACAATGAGCAGTTCTTC.

CDR3 in amino acids: CASRTGTGYSPLHF. The CDR3 DNA follows: TGTGCCAGCCGAACCGGGACAGGGTACTCACCCCTCCACTTT. This rearrangement joins TRBV28 to TRBJ1-6, with 9 positions matching TRBD1. Germline lookup yields CDR1 MDHEN and CDR2 SYDVKM. The CDR3 runs to 14 residues. Losses at the gene ends were 8 bases for V and 10 bases for J; bases not matched to a gene: 9.

This chain uses TRBV27 with TRBJ2-1; D is unresolved. With 0 bases removed from V and 6 bases from J, the gap between germline ends came to 6 bases. Per the germline V gene, CDR1 is MNHEY and CDR2 is SMNVEV (reference sequence). CDR3 size: 13 residues. CDR3 nucleotides: TGTGCCAGCAGTTTATCTGCCAGCAATGAGCAGTTCTTC. Encoded protein: CASSLSASNEQFF.

This chain links TRBV6-5 with TRBJ2-7; 9 bases match TRBD1. Germline V gene data show CDR1 as MNHEY and CDR2 as SVGAGI. V lost 2 bases to trimming and J lost 7 bases; unmatched junction nucleotides: 6. CDR3 length equals 14 residues. The CDR3 region is CASSYGTGLWEQYF. The CDR3, as DNA: TGTGCCAGCAGTTACGGGACAGGGCTGTGGGAGCAGTACTTC.

The genes are TRBV7-9 and TRBJ2-5; D possibly corresponds to TRBD1 (5 bases). The length of the CDR3 is 14 residues. CDR1 is SEHNR and CDR2 is FQNEAQ in the germline V gene (reference sequence). V gave up 5 bases and J gave up 0 bases, with 10 bases separating them. The DNA for the CDR3 is TGTGCCAGCAGCGAACAGGAATACCAAGAGACCCAGTACTTC. Its protein is CASSEQEYQETQYF. Looking up the rest from reference TRBV7-9 and TRBJ2-5 gives the full variable domain: DTGVSQNPRHKITKRGQNVTFRCDPISEHNRLYWYRQTLGQGPEFLTYFQNEAQLEKSRLLSDRFSAERPKGSFSTLEIQRTEQGDSAMYLCASSEQEYQETQYFGPGTRLLVL.